This T cell receptor beta chain stems from a study of beta chain features in type 1 diabetes. Findings and limits, study-wide: Researchers report that Type 1 diabetes patients had moderately but significantly shorter TCRB CDR3s across all four CD4+ subsets. Equally in patients and controls, shorter templates might have been favored by PCR.

This clone has only a few counts. Its antigen is not identified. The investigators reverse transcribed all of the isolated RNA, so they sequenced expressed TCRB transcripts. Generated by immunoSEQ multiplex PCR, the TCRdb table keeps only in-frame clones and is missing some. The table records 640,000 or so clones, over 12% of them present only once. The CDR3 length is 15 residues. The V and J ends lost 0 bases and 3 bases respectively, with 12 bases between them. Germline V lookup: CDR1 GTSNPN, CDR2 SVGIG (reference sequence). This chain joins TRBV30 and TRBJ1-5; D gene unclear. Sequencing was done on a sample of naive CD4+ T cells from blood. This receptor was obtained from a man between 18 and 29 years old with type 1 diabetes. CDR3 bases: TGTGCCTGGAGTGTAAGGGCAGATCTCAATCAGCCCCAGCATTTT. Translation gives CAWSVRADLNQPQHF.